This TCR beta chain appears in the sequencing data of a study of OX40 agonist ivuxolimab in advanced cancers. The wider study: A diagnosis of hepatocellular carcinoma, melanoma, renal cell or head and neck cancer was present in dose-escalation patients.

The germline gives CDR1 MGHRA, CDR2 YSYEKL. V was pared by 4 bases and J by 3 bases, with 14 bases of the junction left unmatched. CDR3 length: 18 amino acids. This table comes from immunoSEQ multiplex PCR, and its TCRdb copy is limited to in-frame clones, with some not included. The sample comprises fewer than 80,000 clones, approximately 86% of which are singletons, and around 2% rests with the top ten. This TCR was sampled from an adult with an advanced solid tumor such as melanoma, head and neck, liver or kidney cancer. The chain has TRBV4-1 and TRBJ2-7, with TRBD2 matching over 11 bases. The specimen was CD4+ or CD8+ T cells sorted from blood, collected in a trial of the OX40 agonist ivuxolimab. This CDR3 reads CASSLRESSGTSGYEQYF. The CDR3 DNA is TGCGCCAGCAGCCTCCGAGAGTCTTCTGGGACTAGCGGCTACGAGCAGTACTTC.